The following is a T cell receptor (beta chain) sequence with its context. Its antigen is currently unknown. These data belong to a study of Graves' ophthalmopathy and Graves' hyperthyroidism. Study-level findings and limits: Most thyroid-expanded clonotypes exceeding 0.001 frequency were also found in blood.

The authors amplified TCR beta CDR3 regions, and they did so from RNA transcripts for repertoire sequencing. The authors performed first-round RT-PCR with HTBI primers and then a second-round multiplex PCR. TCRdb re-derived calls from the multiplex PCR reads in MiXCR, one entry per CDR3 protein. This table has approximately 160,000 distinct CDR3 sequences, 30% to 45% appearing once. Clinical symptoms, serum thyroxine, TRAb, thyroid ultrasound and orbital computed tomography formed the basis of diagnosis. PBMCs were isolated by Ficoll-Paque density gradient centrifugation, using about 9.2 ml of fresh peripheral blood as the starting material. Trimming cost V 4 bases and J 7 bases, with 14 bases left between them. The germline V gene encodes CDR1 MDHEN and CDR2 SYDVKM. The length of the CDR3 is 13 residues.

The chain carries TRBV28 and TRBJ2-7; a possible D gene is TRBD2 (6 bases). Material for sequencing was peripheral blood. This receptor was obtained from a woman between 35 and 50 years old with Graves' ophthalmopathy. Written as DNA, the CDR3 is TGTGCCAGCAGTTCCGGGACTCTCTTGGAGCAGTACTTC. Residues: CASSSGTLLEQYF.